The TCR beta chain under discussion was sequenced for a study of shared clonotypes between healthy human individuals. Notes on the study in general: Naive subsets generally exceeded memory subsets in estimated richness. Blood alone was sampled, and tissue repertoires likely differ.

The CDR3 covers 17 residues. Germline V gene lookup returns CDR1 LNHDA and CDR2 SQIVND (reference sequence). V lost 3 bases to trimming and J lost 4 bases; unmatched junction nucleotides: 9. The protocol was immunoSEQ multiplex PCR, while the TCRdb copy is restricted to in-frame clones and leaves out a portion. The data hold roughly 2.2 million clones, with 92% observed a single time. Worth noting for this clone: Its antigen remains unidentified.

This clonotype was sampled from a man between 18 and 29 years old in good health. Some clones in this sample may be carry-over from other donors' samples. The rearrangement uses TRBV19 and TRBJ2-6; 7 nucleotides align to TRBD1. The sample consisted of naive CD4+ T cells from PBMCs. Subset given: CD45RA+ positively selected. CDR3 coding DNA: TGTGCCAGTAGTATTAGAGGGGGCTCAGCCGGGGCCAACGTCCTGACTTTC. It codes for CASSIRGGSAGANVLTF.